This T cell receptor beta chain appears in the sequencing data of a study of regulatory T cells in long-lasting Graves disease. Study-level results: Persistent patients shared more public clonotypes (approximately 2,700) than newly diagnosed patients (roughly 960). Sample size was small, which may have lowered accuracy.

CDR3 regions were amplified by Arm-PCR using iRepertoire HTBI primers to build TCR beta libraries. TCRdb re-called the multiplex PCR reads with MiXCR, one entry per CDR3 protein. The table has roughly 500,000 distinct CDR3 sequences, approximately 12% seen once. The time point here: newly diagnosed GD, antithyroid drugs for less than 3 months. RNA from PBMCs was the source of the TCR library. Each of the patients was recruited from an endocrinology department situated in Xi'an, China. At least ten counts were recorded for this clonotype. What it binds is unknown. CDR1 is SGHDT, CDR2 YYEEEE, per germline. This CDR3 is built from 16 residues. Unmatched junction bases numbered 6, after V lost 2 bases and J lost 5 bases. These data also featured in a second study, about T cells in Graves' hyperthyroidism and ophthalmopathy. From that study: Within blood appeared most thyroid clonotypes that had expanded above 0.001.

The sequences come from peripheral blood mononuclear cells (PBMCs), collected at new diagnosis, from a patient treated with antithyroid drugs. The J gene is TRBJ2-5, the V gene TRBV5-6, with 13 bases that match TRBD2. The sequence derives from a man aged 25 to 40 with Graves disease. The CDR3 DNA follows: TGTGCCAGCAGCTTACTAGCGGGAGGGCCGGGCGAGACCCAGTACTTC. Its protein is CASSLLAGGPGETQYF.